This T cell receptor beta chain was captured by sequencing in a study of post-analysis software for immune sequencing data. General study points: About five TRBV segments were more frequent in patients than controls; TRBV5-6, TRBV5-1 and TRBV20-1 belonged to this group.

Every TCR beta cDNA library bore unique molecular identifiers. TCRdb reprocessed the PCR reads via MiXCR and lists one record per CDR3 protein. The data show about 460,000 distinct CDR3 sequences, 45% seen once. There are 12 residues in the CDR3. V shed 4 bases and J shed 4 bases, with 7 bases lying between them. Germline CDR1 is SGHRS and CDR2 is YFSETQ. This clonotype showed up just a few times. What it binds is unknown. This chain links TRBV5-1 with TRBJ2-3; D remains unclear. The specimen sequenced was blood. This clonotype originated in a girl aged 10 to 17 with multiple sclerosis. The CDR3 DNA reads TGCGCCAGCAGCAGGCCGCCAGATACGCAGTATTTT. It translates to CASSRPPDTQYF.